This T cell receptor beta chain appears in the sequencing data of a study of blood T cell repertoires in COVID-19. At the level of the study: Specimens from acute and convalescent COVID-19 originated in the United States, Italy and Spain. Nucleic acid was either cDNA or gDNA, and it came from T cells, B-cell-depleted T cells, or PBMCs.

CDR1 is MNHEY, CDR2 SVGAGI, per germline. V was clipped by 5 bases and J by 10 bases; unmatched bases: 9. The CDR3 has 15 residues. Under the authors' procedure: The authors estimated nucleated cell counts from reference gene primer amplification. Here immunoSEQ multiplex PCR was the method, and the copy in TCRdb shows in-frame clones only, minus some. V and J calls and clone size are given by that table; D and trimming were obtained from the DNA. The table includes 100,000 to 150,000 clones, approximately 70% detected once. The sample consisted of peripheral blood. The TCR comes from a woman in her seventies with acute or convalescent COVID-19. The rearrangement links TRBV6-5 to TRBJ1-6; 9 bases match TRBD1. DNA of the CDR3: TGTGCCAGCAGTACGCCGGGACAGGGCCGGTCACCCCTCCACTTT. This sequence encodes CASSTPGQGRSPLHF.